This T cell receptor (beta chain) was sequenced in a study of cytomegalovirus exposure and HLA in healthy donors (dated by TCRdb to 2016 to 2017). About the study as a whole: According to an earlier analysis of several hundred of the donors, 150 million to 200 million T cells yielded 90 million to 140 million unique TCR beta sequences and about 280 Gb of sequence data. An early release covering roughly 600 HLA-typed donors comprised about 300 gigabases of sequencing data and around 80 million unique TCR sequences. Among the 398 genotyped donors, about 83% belonged to the genetic ancestry cluster associated with self-reported Caucasian donors. The study was designed to test whether signatures of past pathogen exposure could be identified by cataloging public T cell receptors. The T cell repertoires of 666 subjects were profiled by immunosequencing and related to cytomegalovirus serostatus. A separate validation cohort of over a hundred different subjects was used in addition to the roughly 700-subject first cohort. The study combined high-throughput TCR immunosequencing, statistical association of individual TCRs with disease status, and machine learning to predict cytomegalovirus infection status. A later analysis re-examined previously published TCR beta repertoires from just over 650 donors and added high-resolution HLA genotyping to investigate patterns of TCR occurrence. The later analysis used no new phenotypic data to find candidate immune exposures, relying instead on TCR beta sequences and their occurrence across donors. An earlier analysis of some 500 of the donors used high-throughput TCR beta sequencing to judge whether each TCR beta V gene segment behaved as functional or pseudogenic. Alongside the repertoire data, information on donor age, sex, ethnicity and CMV serostatus was compiled. A later genetic analysis took genome-wide SNP genotypes for about three fifths of the 666 donors and used that subset as a discovery cohort. All discovery cohort repertoires had been generated using a single sequencing platform. HLA typing included class I and class II loci at four-digit resolution. Typing coverage varied by locus: about 620-630 donors for A, B, C, DRB1 and DQB1; roughly 520 for DQA1; more than 600 for DPA1; approximately 450 for DPB1. Because of strong linkage in the cohort, a handful of DR-DQ haplotypes were treated as single units for association and clustering. Among about 390 genotyped donors of the cohort, an average of approximately 240,000 unique TCR beta nucleotide sequences were sequenced per donor, about a sixth of them non-productive.

CDR3 length: 16 amino acids, cysteine to phenylalanine. Solely the CDR3 DNA is kept, with 48 bases framed from the first base. Relative to germline, V is missing 0 bases and J is missing 2 bases, with 4 bases of the junction outside any gene match. CDR1 SGHDT and CDR2 YYEEEE are derived from the germline V gene. The library came from the immunoSEQ multiplex PCR assay. For the multiplex PCR, a mixture combining 60 forward primers for TCR Vbeta segments and 13 reverse primers for TCR Jbeta segments was used. The CDR3 region of rearranged TCR beta genes was amplified from genomic DNA with a multiplex PCR assay. The Illumina HiSeq System was used to sequence the amplified TCR beta libraries as 87-base-pair reads. The original pipeline was this. In a later analysis, 70 million to 95 million unique TCR beta chains were counted across the 666 repertoires, and approximately 11 million of these chains were shared by at least two donors. To remove PCR and sequencing errors, raw reads were error-corrected and collapsed into unique sequences using a nearest-neighbor algorithm that merged closely related sequences. To assign V, D and J gene segments, CDR3 sequences were aligned to IMGT reference sequences. For a sequence to be retained, at least a six-nucleotide match to both a V gene segment and a J gene segment was required. A rearrangement was called productive if the CDR3 had no stop codons and remained in frame with V and J, and every other rearrangement was called non-productive. Following IMGT convention, CDR3 was defined as the stretch from the second conserved V-encoded cysteine to the conserved J-encoded phenylalanine. The earlier analysis of 550 to 650 of the donors excluded any sequence lacking an unambiguous match to a single V gene segment. In an earlier analysis of a few hundred of the donors, a V segment was called functional when productive rearrangements were above 56.7%, and segregating when the standard deviation between donors exceeded 5%. A statistical classification framework was developed to diagnose cytomegalovirus status using the catalog of TCR beta chain sequences. In a later analysis, TCR nucleotide sequences were compared against IMGT/GENE-DB human TR gene sequences so that V and J genes could be assigned. The TCRdist pipeline was used in a later analysis to assign CDR3 sequences and most-parsimonious VDJ recombination scenarios. A later analysis defined each TCR beta chain by its CDR3 amino acid sequence plus V-gene family, and excluded reads lacking a unique V-gene family. To address suspected cross-contamination and a sequencing artifact, a later analysis removed over 500 highly shared, low-generation-probability nucleotide sequences. In a later analysis, a clonal expansion index was calculated for each public chain from normalized within-repertoire ranks of inferred template counts. Generation probabilities in a later analysis came from a VDJ recombination model fitted to out-of-frame rearrangements, and those results were checked against IGoR. Hypergeometric tests were used in a later analysis to score TCR-TCR, TCR-HLA and TCR-CMV co-occurrence, with a repertoire-size bias correction applied to the TCR pairs. To estimate false discovery rates, a later analysis permuted the HLA or CMV assignments 20 times. In a later analysis, co-occurring TCRs were grouped using DBSCAN, and TCRdist sequence similarity was added for clustering within HLA-allele-positive subsets. For co-occurrence clustering, repertoires with fewer than 30,000 or more than 120,000 public chains were excluded, along with roughly 5 repertoires with anomalous nucleotide sharing. Drawn from immuneACCESS, this table holds only the in-frame rearrangements with V and J called that TCRdb kept. Clones are partly lost; checked studies trace under half to an unresolved V gene and leave the rest unexplained. For V, J and clone size, that table is used; D and trimming come from the DNA. The sample's clone listing holds approximately 72,000 clones. The biggest ten clones account for about 4.5% of the sample.

In regard to this clone: The target of this receptor is not known.

The cohort consisted of 666 healthy bone marrow donors. At the time of sampling, all cohort members were nominally healthy, though unrecorded immune exposures were likely present. The donor was CMV seropositive and belonged to the group of 270 or so seropositive cohort members. Every donor gave a peripheral blood sample, and the peripheral blood mononuclear cells from that sample were used for TCR beta sequencing. The Qiagen DNeasy Blood Extraction Kit was used to extract genomic DNA from the blood cell samples. General study outcomes and caveats: A few of the identified cytomegalovirus-associated TCR beta chains were confirmed in vitro to be specific for cytomegalovirus antigens. Several of the top co-occurrence clusters appeared to be linked to parvovirus B19, influenza, CMV and Epstein-Barr virus, according to a later analysis. When HLA alleles, especially DR and DQ, strongly co-occurred, TCR associations were difficult to assign to individual alleles. In an earlier analysis of approximately 590 of the donors, most TCR beta V segments were observed in productive rearrangements about 90% or about 30% of the time, broadly matching IMGT annotations. A later analysis associated about 16,000 TCR beta sequences with specific HLA alleles at a false discovery rate of 0.05. According to a later genetic analysis, donors in an Asian-associated ancestry cluster had fewer N-insertions in productive TCRs than the approximately 650-donor mean. V-gene and J-gene trimming of TCR beta chains was associated with a missense DCLRE1C variant in a later genetic analysis, and the association was replicated in an independent cohort. A cluster of highly shared sequence variants was judged likely to represent a technical artifact of the sequencing pipeline. In a later analysis, HLA-associated TCR beta chains were found to be more clonally expanded and to have lower generation probabilities than equally common non-associated chains. Because some donors lacked HLA typing at each locus, the association tests relied only on the typed subset. The only immune exposure information available for the cohort was CMV serostatus. Most CMV-associated TCR beta chains appeared to be HLA-restricted in a later analysis, and the HLA associations seemed to be driven largely by CMV exposure. The 87-base-pair reads could not distinguish some IMGT-functional V segments, including TRBV6-2 and TRBV6-3, so those segments were excluded. Across donors, most TCR sequences were observed very rarely, whereas some public TCRs were present in many individuals. Presence/absence analyses assumed roughly uniform sequencing depth across donors, an assumption that may not hold. In both the original and validation cohorts, the classifier was reported to diagnose cytomegalovirus status with high specificity and sensitivity. The authors suggested that the approach could potentially be generalized to other disease states and immunological phenotypes. Linkage disequilibrium might explain the correlated functional status among segregating V segments, but an unknown experimental factor could not be ruled out. According to a later analysis, TCR association rates differed among HLA loci, with DRB1 alleles showing the most associated TCRs and HLA-C alleles showing the fewest. Because counts were too low, about 18 rarely observed V segments, including chromosome 9 orphons, were excluded from the earlier analysis of roughly 580 of the donors. This cohort had only TCR beta chains sequenced, and the lack of alpha or paired-chain data limited which features could be detected. In the study, some 160 TCR beta chains were listed as associated with cytomegalovirus. A further reported finding was that TCR beta sequences accurately predicted the HLA-A and HLA-B alleles for most subjects in the first cohort.

The receptor was derived from a woman between 35 and 50 years old in good health and CMV-seropositive. This chain is built from TRBV5-6 and TRBJ2-7; TRBD2 agrees with 11 junctional bases. Sequencing was done on a sample of PBMCs. The CDR3: CASSLAGTSGPYEQYF. The bases are TGTGCCAGCAGCTTGGCTGGGACTAGCGGTCCCTACGAGCAGTACTTC.